This is a list of T cell receptor beta chains from one sample in a study of blood T cell repertoires in COVID-19. This table comes from immunoSEQ multiplex PCR, and its TCRdb copy is limited to in-frame clones, with some not included. The sample yields more than 300,000 clones, 91% seen once. The sequenced material came from PBMCs or T cells enriched from blood (not recorded which). These receptors were obtained from a middle-aged woman who had been exposed to COVID-19. The CDR3 runs from the conserved cysteine through the conserved F or W. D genes are given only for firm matches.

J gene: TRBJ2-3; V gene: TRBV11-2; D gene: TRBD2; CDR3 DNA: TGTGCCAGCAGACTAGCGGTCCTTTCTGTGCAGTATTTT; CDR3 protein: CASRLAVLSVQYF
J gene: TRBJ1-2; V gene: TRBV19; D gene: TRBD1; CDR3 DNA: TGTGCCAGTAGCCCGGACAGGGCGAAGTTCTATGGCTACACCTTC; CDR3 protein: CASSPDRAKFYGYTF
J gene: TRBJ1-2; V gene: TRBV30; D gene: TRBD1; CDR3 DNA: TGTGCCTGGACCCCCGGGACAGGGGGCTACTATGGCTACACCTTC; CDR3 protein: CAWTPGTGGYYGYTF
J gene: TRBJ1-4; V gene: TRBV7-2; D gene: .; CDR3 DNA: TGTGCCAGCAGCTTATTCGGGGTCACTAATGAAAAACTGTTTTTT; CDR3 protein: CASSLFGVTNEKLFF
J gene: TRBJ1-2; V gene: TRBV4-3; D gene: TRBD1; CDR3 DNA: TGCGCCAGCAGCCAAGACAGGGGGCGGATGGATGGCTACACCTTC; CDR3 protein: CASSQDRGRMDGYTF
J gene: TRBJ2-7; V gene: TRBV27; D gene: .; CDR3 DNA: TGTGCCAGCAGCAGAACAGGGCTGAACGAGCAGTACTTC; CDR3 protein: CASSRTGLNEQYF
J gene: TRBJ1-5; V gene: TRBV20-1; D gene: .; CDR3 DNA: TGCAGTGCGAGTCCGGGACTTTATAGCAATCAGCCCCAGCATTTT; CDR3 protein: CSASPGLYSNQPQHF
J gene: TRBJ1-5; V gene: TRBV23-1; D gene: .; CDR3 DNA: TGCGCCAGCAGTCTAAAATTCCCTAGCAATCAGCCCCAGCATTTT; CDR3 protein: CASSLKFPSNQPQHF
J gene: TRBJ2-3; V gene: TRBV2; D gene: TRBD2; CDR3 DNA: TGTGCCAGCAGGCGGGGGGTAACAGATACGCAGTATTTT; CDR3 protein: CASRRGVTDTQYF
J gene: TRBJ2-1; V gene: TRBV3-1/TRBV3-2; D gene: TRBD2; CDR3 DNA: TGTGCCAGCAGCCCCCGTCGCGGGGGGGCGATGGATGAGCAGTTCTTC; CDR3 protein: CASSPRRGGAMDEQFF
J gene: TRBJ2-3; V gene: TRBV7-9; D gene: TRBD2; CDR3 DNA: TGTGCCAGCAGCCCCGGGACTAGCGGTCCTCGGGGAGATACGCAGTATTTT; CDR3 protein: CASSPGTSGPRGDTQYF
J gene: TRBJ2-5; V gene: TRBV2; D gene: TRBD1; CDR3 DNA: TGTGCCAGCAGGCTCCGGGACAGGGTTTCAGCGGGCGACTTC; CDR3 protein: CASRLRDRVSAGDF
J gene: TRBJ2-1; V gene: TRBV9; D gene: TRBD1; CDR3 DNA: TGTGCCAGCAGCGCCGGACAGGGGGGGACCAATGAGCAGTTCTTC; CDR3 protein: CASSAGQGGTNEQFF
J gene: TRBJ2-7; V gene: TRBV5-8; D gene: .; CDR3 DNA: TGTGCCAGCAGCACGGGTCTGCGATTCAAGCAGTACTTC; CDR3 protein: CASSTGLRFKQYF
J gene: TRBJ1-5; V gene: TRBV6-5; D gene: TRBD1; CDR3 DNA: TGTGCCAGCAGCACGGACAGGGTCGGCAATCAGCCCCAGCATTTT; CDR3 protein: CASSTDRVGNQPQHF
J gene: TRBJ1-4; V gene: TRBV3-1/TRBV3-2; D gene: .; CDR3 DNA: TGTGCCAGCAGCCATTCGTCCAGGGAGGCAAAACTGTTTTTT; CDR3 protein: CASSHSSREAKLFF
J gene: TRBJ1-2; V gene: TRBV6-5; D gene: .; CDR3 DNA: TGTGCCAGCAGTTACCTTGCCAGGGGCGATATATATGGCTACACCTTC; CDR3 protein: CASSYLARGDIYGYTF
J gene: TRBJ2-7; V gene: TRBV6-6; D gene: .; CDR3 DNA: TGTGCCAGCACCGCCGGACGGGGCTCCTACGAGCAGTACTTC; CDR3 protein: CASTAGRGSYEQYF
J gene: TRBJ1-3; V gene: TRBV30; D gene: TRBD1; CDR3 DNA: TGTGCCACAAGGACAGGGGGAACAAACACCATATATTTT; CDR3 protein: CATRTGGTNTIYF
J gene: TRBJ2-2; V gene: TRBV11-3; D gene: TRBD2; CDR3 DNA: TGTGCCAGCAGCCTAGCGGGGGGTTGGGGACACGAATCAAACACCGGGGAGCTGTTTTTT; CDR3 protein: CASSLAGGWGHESNTGELFF
J gene: TRBJ1-6; V gene: TRBV11-2; D gene: .; CDR3 DNA: TGTGCCAGCAGGCTTTACAGGGATTCACCCCTCCACTTT; CDR3 protein: CASRLYRDSPLHF
J gene: TRBJ2-7; V gene: TRBV27; D gene: TRBD2; CDR3 DNA: TGTGCCAGCAGTTCCCCGGGACTAGCGGGAGGTCTATACGAGCAGTACTTC; CDR3 protein: CASSSPGLAGGLYEQYF
J gene: TRBJ2-7; V gene: TRBV6-6; D gene: .; CDR3 DNA: TGTGCCAGCAGTTACGCGGGTGCCTACGAGCAGTACTTC; CDR3 protein: CASSYAGAYEQYF
J gene: TRBJ1-5; V gene: TRBV6-1; D gene: .; CDR3 DNA: TGTGCCAGCAGTGAAGCTTGGACAAAATATAGCAATCAGCCCCAGCATTTT; CDR3 protein: CASSEAWTKYSNQPQHF
J gene: TRBJ1-1; V gene: TRBV7-9; D gene: TRBD1; CDR3 DNA: TGTGCCAGCAGCGGAGTCTCAGGGGGCTCGACTGAAGCTTTCTTT; CDR3 protein: CASSGVSGGSTEAFF
J gene: TRBJ1-2; V gene: TRBV6-2/TRBV6-3; D gene: TRBD1; CDR3 DNA: TGTGCCAGCGGCCCAGACAGGGGGTATGGCTACACCTTC; CDR3 protein: CASGPDRGYGYTF
J gene: TRBJ1-1; V gene: TRBV27; D gene: .; CDR3 DNA: TGTGCCAGCAGTTTGTGGCAGAACACTGAAGCTTTCTTT; CDR3 protein: CASSLWQNTEAFF
J gene: TRBJ2-1; V gene: TRBV27; D gene: .; CDR3 DNA: TGTGCCAGCAGTGTAGGGGCTGAGCAGTTCTTC; CDR3 protein: CASSVGAEQFF
J gene: TRBJ1-2; V gene: TRBV30; D gene: TRBD1; CDR3 DNA: TGTGCCTGGGCGACCGGACAGGTGGCGAATGGCTACACCTTC; CDR3 protein: CAWATGQVANGYTF
J gene: TRBJ2-7; V gene: TRBV27; D gene: TRBD2; CDR3 DNA: TGTGCCAGCAGTTCGGGGACTAGCGGGAGGATTTACGAGCAGTACTTC; CDR3 protein: CASSSGTSGRIYEQYF
J gene: TRBJ1-3; V gene: TRBV9; D gene: .; CDR3 DNA: TGTGCCAGCAGCTTGGAGGACGGATACTCTGGAAACACCATATATTTT; CDR3 protein: CASSLEDGYSGNTIYF
J gene: TRBJ2-7; V gene: TRBV30; D gene: .; CDR3 DNA: TGTGCCTGGAGTGTACTGGGCTGGGGGGATACCTACGAGCAGTACTTC; CDR3 protein: CAWSVLGWGDTYEQYF
J gene: TRBJ2-1; V gene: TRBV7-9; D gene: TRBD2; CDR3 DNA: TGTGCCAGCAGCTCCGGACTAGCGGATTACAATGAGCAGTTCTTC; CDR3 protein: CASSSGLADYNEQFF
J gene: TRBJ1-6; V gene: TRBV5-1; D gene: .; CDR3 DNA: TGCGCCAGCAGGGACGGGGTATCACCCCTCCACTTT; CDR3 protein: CASRDGVSPLHF